What follows describes a single TCR beta chain. MiXCR was run by TCRdb on the 5' RACE reads, yielding one entry per CDR3 protein. The profile shows fewer than 450,000 distinct CDR3 sequences, about 4% of them singletons. The source of the sample is a study of T cells after yellow fever vaccination. The J segment lost 7 bases and the V segment lost 4 bases, leaving 5 bases of the junction unmatched. Germline V gene data show CDR1 as LGHDT and CDR2 as YNNKEL (reference sequence). The CDR3 loop spans 14 amino acids. The receptor's source is a man between 18 and 35 years old who received the YFV17D yellow fever vaccine. V and J are TRBV3-1 and TRBJ2-4; 9 bases match TRBD2. Sequencing was performed on PBMCs, taken 5 days after the yellow fever booster vaccination. CDR3 nucleotides: TGTGCCAGCAGCCCGGGACTAGCCATGAACATTCAGTACTTC. It specifies CASSPGLAMNIQYF.